The rows below give T cell receptor beta chains drawn from one sample of a study of T cells in Graves' hyperthyroidism and ophthalmopathy. MiXCR, run by TCRdb on the multiplex PCR reads, gives a single entry per CDR3 protein. Seen here are roughly 240,000 distinct CDR3 sequences, about 25% observed once, and the top ten hold around 40%. The sample consisted of blood. The receptor set was obtained from a woman between 40 and 55 years old with Graves' ophthalmopathy. Each CDR3 is given with its conserved first and last residue. The D gene is left open where the match is weak. Clone size is not always given. Where it is, it says once, few, many or a class for expanded clones.

d_call j_call cdr3_length clone_size v_call cdr3_aa cdr3_nt
. TRBJ1-6 12 many TRBV28 CASSVQSSPLHF TGTGCCAGCAGTGTACAGAGTTCACCCCTCCACTTT
. TRBJ2-7 15 . TRBV12-3/TRBV12-4 CASSPDSPKWYEQYF TGTGCCAGCAGTCCGGACAGCCCCAAGTGGTACGAGCAGTACTTC
TRBD1 TRBJ1-2 18 . TRBV15 CATSRDTQGAAQFYGYTF TGTGCCACCAGCAGAGATACGCAGGGGGCCGCTCAATTCTATGGCTACACCTTC
TRBD1 TRBJ1-5 16 many TRBV9 CASSSGTGAGNQPQHF TGTGCCAGCAGCAGCGGGACAGGGGCTGGCAATCAGCCCCAGCATTTT
. TRBJ1-5 14 many TRBV19 CASSMGRINQPQHF TGTGCCAGTAGTATGGGACGGATAAATCAGCCCCAGCATTTT
. TRBJ1-1 14 . TRBV30 CAWSVRRGNTEAFF TGTGCCTGGAGTGTAAGAAGGGGGAACACTGAAGCTTTCTTT
TRBD2 TRBJ2-7 13 . TRBV11-2 CASGLGGSYEQYF TGTGCCAGCGGACTAGGAGGCTCCTACGAGCAGTACTTC
TRBD2 TRBJ2-7 16 . TRBV28 CASSFVRTSGGYEQYF TGTGCCAGCAGTTTTGTAAGGACTAGCGGGGGGTACGAGCAGTACTTC
TRBD1 TRBJ2-5 16 . TRBV24-1 CATSDPGQGEEETQYF TGTGCCACCAGTGACCCCGGACAGGGAGAAGAAGAGACCCAGTACTTC
. TRBJ2-2 14 once TRBV6-2/TRBV6-3 CASSYSRGSGELSF TGTGCCAGCAGTTACTCCAGGGGGAGCGGGGAGCTGTCTTTT
TRBD1 TRBJ2-5 15 . TRBV18 CASSPPLQGGETQYF TGTGCCAGCTCACCACCATTACAGGGGGGAGAGACCCAGTACTTC
. TRBJ1-2 14 . TRBV7-2 CASRSSGGTYGYTF TGTGCCAGCAGGTCCTCTGGGGGGACCTATGGCTACACCTTC
TRBD2 TRBJ2-7 16 many TRBV28 CASRRASGLATYEQYF TGTGCCAGCAGGCGTGCCTCGGGACTAGCAACCTACGAGCAGTACTTC
TRBD1 TRBJ1-1 15 . TRBV12-5 CASGLDRGANTEAFF TGTGCTAGTGGTTTGGACAGGGGGGCGAACACTGAAGCTTTCTTT
TRBD1 TRBJ1-2 15 many TRBV27 CASSLQGDRGLGYTF TGTGCCAGCAGTTTACAGGGGGACAGGGGGCTTGGCTACACCTTC
. TRBJ2-5 16 many TRBV10-3 CAISESGRGVSETQYF TGTGCCATCAGTGAGTCTGGCAGGGGGGTCAGTGAGACCCAGTACTTC
TRBD2 TRBJ2-5 15 . TRBV20-1 CSARGLAGGGETQYF TGCAGTGCTAGAGGACTAGCGGGGGGTGGAGAGACCCAGTACTTC
TRBD1 TRBJ1-5 15 many TRBV20-1 CSALSLTGSNQPQHF TGCAGTGCTTTATCCCTGACAGGGAGCAATCAGCCCCAGCATTTT
. TRBJ2-7 14 . TRBV6-2/TRBV6-3 CASNLQGGPYEQYF TGTGCCAGCAACCTACAGGGGGGGCCCTACGAGCAGTACTTC
TRBD2 TRBJ2-7 12 many TRBV2 CASSLAGPPLHF TGTGCCAGCAGTCTAGCGGGACCCCCTCTGCACTTC
TRBD2 TRBJ2-7 14 many TRBV6-2/TRBV6-3 CASTPDGGSYEQYF TGTGCCAGCACCCCGGACGGCGGGAGTTACGAGCAGTACTTC
. TRBJ2-7 16 . TRBV28 CASSEARRLGDYEQYF TGTGCCAGCAGTGAAGCGCGACGCCTAGGCGACTACGAGCAGTACTTC
TRBD2 TRBJ2-5 14 . TRBV20-1 CSARSGGALETQYF TGCAGTGCTAGAAGCGGGGGGGCTTTGGAGACCCAGTACTTC
TRBD1 TRBJ1-2 15 many TRBV18 CASSPKTGSNYGYTF TGTGCCAGCTCACCAAAGACAGGGAGTAACTATGGCTACACCTTC
TRBD1 TRBJ2-7 11 many TRBV12-3/TRBV12-4 CASSHDREKYF TGTGCCAGCAGCCACGACAGGGAGAAGTACTTC
. TRBJ2-5 14 many TRBV18 CASSPVGPEETQYF TGTGCCAGCTCACCGGTCGGGCCGGAGGAGACCCAGTACTTC
. TRBJ2-5 15 many TRBV4-1 CASSQVMGPGETQYF TGCGCCAGCAGCCAAGTAATGGGACCTGGAGAGACCCAGTACTTC
. TRBJ1-2 14 many TRBV28 CASSLPVGAYGYTF TGTGCCAGCAGTTTACCGGTTGGGGCCTATGGCTACACCTTC
TRBD1 TRBJ1-1 13 few TRBV6-1 CASSGGGDTEAFF TGTGCCAGCAGTGGAGGGGGCGACACTGAAGCTTTCTTT
. TRBJ1-1 12 few TRBV28 CASNEPDTEAFF TGTGCCAGCAACGAACCTGACACTGAAGCTTTCTTT
. TRBJ1-1 15 many TRBV5-6 CASSLSGVGNTEAFF TGTGCCAGCAGCTTATCAGGGGTGGGTAACACTGAAGCTTTCTTT
. TRBJ2-5 12 few TRBV19 CASSDTPGPRYF TGTGCCAGTAGTGATACTCCGGGTCCCCGGTACTTC
TRBD1 TRBJ1-3 18 many TRBV11-1 CASSLYFLTGTGGHTIYF TGTGCCAGCAGCTTATACTTCCTCACCGGGACAGGGGGCCACACCATATATTTT
. TRBJ1-2 11 many TRBV11-2 CASSRDFGYTF TGTGCCAGCAGCCGGGACTTTGGCTACACCTTC
TRBD2 TRBJ2-5 15 . TRBV6-1 CASSGSGGIQETQYF TGTGCCAGCAGTGGTAGCGGGGGGATACAAGAGACCCAGTACTTC
. TRBJ1-1 14 many TRBV19 CASAAQDLGTEAFF TGTGCCAGTGCAGCACAGGATTTGGGAACTGAAGCTTTCTTT
. TRBJ1-6 14 many TRBV18 CASSPKGGQSPLHF TGTGCCAGCTCACCAAAGGGTGGGCAATCACCCCTCCACTTT
TRBD1 TRBJ1-2 14 many TRBV25-1 CASSDWTGSDGYTF TGTGCCAGCAGTGACTGGACAGGGTCTGATGGCTACACCTTC
. TRBJ1-6 13 many TRBV11-3 CASSFDRNSPLHF TGTGCCAGCAGCTTTGACCGGAATTCACCCCTCCACTTT
TRBD2 TRBJ2-7 15 many TRBV15 CATSSSGVLGGEQYF TGTGCCACCAGCAGCTCGGGAGTCTTGGGGGGGGAGCAGTACTTC
TRBD1 TRBJ2-5 15 few TRBV24-1 CATSDAGTAGETQYF TGTGCCACCAGTGATGCCGGGACAGCTGGGGAGACCCAGTACTTC
. TRBJ1-1 14 many TRBV2 CASSEQEGNTEAFF TGTGCCAGCAGTGAACAAGAGGGGAACACTGAAGCTTTCTTT